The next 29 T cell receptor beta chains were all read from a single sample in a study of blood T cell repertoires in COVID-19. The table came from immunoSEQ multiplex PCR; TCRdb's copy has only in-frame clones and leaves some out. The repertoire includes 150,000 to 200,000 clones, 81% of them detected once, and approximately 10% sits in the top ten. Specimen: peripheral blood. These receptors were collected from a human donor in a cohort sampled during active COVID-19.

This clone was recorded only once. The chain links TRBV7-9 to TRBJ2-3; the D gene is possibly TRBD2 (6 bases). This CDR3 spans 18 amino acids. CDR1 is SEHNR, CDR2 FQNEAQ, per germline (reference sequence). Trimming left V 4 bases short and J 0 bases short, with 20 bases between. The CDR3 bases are TGTGCCAGCAGCTACTTGGTATCGGGAGCCCGAAGCACAGATACGCAGTATTTT. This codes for CASSYLVSGARSTDTQYF.

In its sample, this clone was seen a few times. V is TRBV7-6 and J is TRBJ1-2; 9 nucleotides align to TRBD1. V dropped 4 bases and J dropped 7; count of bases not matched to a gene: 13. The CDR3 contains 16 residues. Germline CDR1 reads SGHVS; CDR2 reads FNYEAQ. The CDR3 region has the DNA TGTGCCAGCAGCTCTGATTTCCTGGGACAGGGAGTTGGCTACACCTTC. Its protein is CASSSDFLGQGVGYTF.

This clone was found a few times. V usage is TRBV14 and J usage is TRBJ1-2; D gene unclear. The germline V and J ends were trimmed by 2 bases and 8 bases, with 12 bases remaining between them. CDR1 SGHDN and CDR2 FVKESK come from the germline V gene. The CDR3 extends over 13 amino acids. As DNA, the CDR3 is TGTGCCAGCAGCCAACAGACCGTGGAGGGCTACACCTTC. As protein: CASSQQTVEGYTF.

CDR3 in DNA: TGTGCCAGTAGTATAGCGGGCGGGAGAGTCGAGACCCAGTACTTC. Its protein is CASSIAGGRVETQYF. The J gene is TRBJ2-5, the V gene TRBV19; 7 bases align to TRBD2. This CDR3 is built from 15 residues. V was pared by 1 base and J by 5 bases, with 7 bases of the junction left unmatched. CDR1 and CDR2 (germline): LNHDA, SQIVND (reference sequence).

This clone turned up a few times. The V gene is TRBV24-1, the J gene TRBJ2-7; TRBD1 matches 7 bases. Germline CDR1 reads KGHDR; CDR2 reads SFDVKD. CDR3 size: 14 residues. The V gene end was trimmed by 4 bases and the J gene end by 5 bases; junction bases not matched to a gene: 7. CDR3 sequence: CATSDMGTADEQYF. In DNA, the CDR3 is TGTGCCACCAGTGACATGGGGACAGCAGACGAGCAGTACTTC.

CDR3 amino acids: CASSPRAGGRYNEQFF. CDR3 nucleotide sequence: TGTGCCAGCAGCCCACGAGCGGGGGGGCGGTACAATGAGCAGTTCTTC. This chain uses TRBV7-2 with TRBJ2-1; 10 bases map to TRBD2. The CDR3 loop spans 16 amino acids. Germline V gene lookup returns CDR1 SGHTA and CDR2 FQGNSA. Trimming removed 5 bases from V and 4 bases from J; junction bases left unmatched: 8.

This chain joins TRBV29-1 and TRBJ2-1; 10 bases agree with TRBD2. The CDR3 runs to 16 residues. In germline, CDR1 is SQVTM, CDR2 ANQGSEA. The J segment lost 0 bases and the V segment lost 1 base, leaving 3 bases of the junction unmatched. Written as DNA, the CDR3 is TGCAGCGTTGAAGTCGGACTAGCGGACTCCTACAATGAGCAGTTCTTC. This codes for CSVEVGLADSYNEQFF.

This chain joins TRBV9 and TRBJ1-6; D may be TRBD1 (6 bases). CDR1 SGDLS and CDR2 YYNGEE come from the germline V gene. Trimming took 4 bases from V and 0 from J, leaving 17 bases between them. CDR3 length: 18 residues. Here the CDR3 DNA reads TGTGCCAGCAGCCCAGCGGGGGGCTTGAGCTCCTATAATTCACCCCTCCACTTT. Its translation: CASSPAGGLSSYNSPLHF.

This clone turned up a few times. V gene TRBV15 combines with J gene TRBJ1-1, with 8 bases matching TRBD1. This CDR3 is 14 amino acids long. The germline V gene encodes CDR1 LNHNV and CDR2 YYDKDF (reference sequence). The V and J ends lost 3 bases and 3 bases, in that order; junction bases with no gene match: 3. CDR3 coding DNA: TGTGCCACCAGCAGGTGGACAGGGCACACTGAAGCTTTCTTT. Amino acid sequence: CATSRWTGHTEAFF.

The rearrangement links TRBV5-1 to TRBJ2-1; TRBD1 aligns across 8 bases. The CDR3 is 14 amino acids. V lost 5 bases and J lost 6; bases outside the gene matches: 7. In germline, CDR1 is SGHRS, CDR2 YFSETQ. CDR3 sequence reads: CASSRRQGANEQFF. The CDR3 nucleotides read TGCGCCAGCAGTCGGCGGCAGGGGGCCAATGAGCAGTTCTTC.

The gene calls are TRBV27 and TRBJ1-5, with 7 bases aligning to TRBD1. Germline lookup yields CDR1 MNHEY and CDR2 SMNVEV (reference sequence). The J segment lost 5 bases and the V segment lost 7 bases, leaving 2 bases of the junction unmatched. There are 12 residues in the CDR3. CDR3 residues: CASTTGHQPQHF. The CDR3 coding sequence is TGTGCCAGCACGACAGGGCATCAGCCCCAGCATTTT.

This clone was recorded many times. The CDR3, as DNA: TGTGCCAGCAGCGTGGACAGCCTCTATGGCTACACCTTC. Translated, it gives CASSVDSLYGYTF. The chain links TRBV12-3 or TRBV12-4 to TRBJ1-2; D might be TRBD1 (6 bases). V was cut by 6 bases and J by 4 bases, with 12 bases left in between. This CDR3 has 13 residues.

The CDR3: CAWNPGGGRTEAFF. Here the CDR3 DNA reads TGTGCCTGGAACCCCGGCGGGGGTAGAACTGAAGCTTTCTTT. The genes are TRBV30 and TRBJ1-1; weak D call: TRBD1 (5 bases). Germline CDR1 GTSNPN, CDR2 SVGIG (reference sequence). Trimming pared 4 bases from V and 5 bases from J, leaving 17 bases between. The CDR3 consists of 14 residues.

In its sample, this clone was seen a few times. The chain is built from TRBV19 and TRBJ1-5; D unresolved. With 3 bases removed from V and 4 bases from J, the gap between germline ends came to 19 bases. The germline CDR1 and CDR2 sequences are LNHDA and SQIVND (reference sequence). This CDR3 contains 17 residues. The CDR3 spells CASSISTSGGPNQPQHF. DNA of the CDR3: TGTGCCAGTAGTATTTCGACCTCAGGTGGCCCTAATCAGCCCCAGCATTTT.

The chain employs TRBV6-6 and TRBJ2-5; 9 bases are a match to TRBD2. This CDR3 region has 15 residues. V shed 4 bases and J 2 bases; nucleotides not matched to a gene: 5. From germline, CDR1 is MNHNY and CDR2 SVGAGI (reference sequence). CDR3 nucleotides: TGTGCCAGCAGTTGGGCGGGAGGGAAACAAGAGACCCAGTACTTC. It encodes CASSWAGGKQETQYF.

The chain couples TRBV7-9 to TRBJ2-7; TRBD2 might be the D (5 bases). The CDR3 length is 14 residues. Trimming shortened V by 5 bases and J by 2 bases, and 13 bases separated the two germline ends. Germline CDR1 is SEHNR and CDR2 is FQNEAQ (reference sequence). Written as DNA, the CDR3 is TGTGCCAGCAGCCCTACCGGGGTAGCCTACGAGCAGTACTTC. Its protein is CASSPTGVAYEQYF. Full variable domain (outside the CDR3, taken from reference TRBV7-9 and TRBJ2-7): DTGVSQNPRHKITKRGQNVTFRCDPISEHNRLYWYRQTLGQGPEFLTYFQNEAQLEKSRLLSDRFSAERPKGSFSTLEIQRTEQGDSAMYLCASSPTGVAYEQYFGPGTRLTVT.

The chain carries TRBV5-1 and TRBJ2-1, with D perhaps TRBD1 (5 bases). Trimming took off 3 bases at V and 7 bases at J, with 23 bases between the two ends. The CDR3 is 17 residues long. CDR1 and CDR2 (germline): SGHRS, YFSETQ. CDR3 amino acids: CASSWSRGVRLRNEQFF. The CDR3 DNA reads TGCGCCAGCAGCTGGAGTAGGGGCGTCCGACTGAGAAATGAGCAGTTCTTC.

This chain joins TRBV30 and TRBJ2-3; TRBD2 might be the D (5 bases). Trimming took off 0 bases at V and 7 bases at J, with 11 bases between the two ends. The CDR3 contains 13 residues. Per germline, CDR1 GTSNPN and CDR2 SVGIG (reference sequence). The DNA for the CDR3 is TGTGCCTGGAGTGTTGGGGAGTCTAATACGCAGTATTTT. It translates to CAWSVGESNTQYF.

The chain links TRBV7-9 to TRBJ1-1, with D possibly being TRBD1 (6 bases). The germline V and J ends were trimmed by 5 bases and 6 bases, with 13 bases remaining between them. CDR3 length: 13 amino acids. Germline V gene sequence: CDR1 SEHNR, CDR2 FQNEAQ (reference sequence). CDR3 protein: CASSRTASAEAFF. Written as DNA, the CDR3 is TGTGCCAGCAGCCGGACAGCTTCCGCTGAAGCTTTCTTT.

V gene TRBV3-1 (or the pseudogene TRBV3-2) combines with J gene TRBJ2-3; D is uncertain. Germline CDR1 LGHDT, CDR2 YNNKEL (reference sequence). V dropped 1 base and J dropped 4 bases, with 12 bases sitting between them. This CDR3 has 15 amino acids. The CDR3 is CASSQVGLGADTQYF. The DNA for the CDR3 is TGTGCCAGCAGCCAAGTGGGCCTCGGCGCAGATACGCAGTATTTT.

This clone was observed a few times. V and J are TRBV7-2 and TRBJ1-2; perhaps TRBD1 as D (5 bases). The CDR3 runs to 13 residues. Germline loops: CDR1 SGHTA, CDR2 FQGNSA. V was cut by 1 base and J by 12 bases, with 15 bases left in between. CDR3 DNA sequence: TGTGCCAGCAGCTTAGACTTGCCGCTGGGGCACACCTTC. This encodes CASSLDLPLGHTF. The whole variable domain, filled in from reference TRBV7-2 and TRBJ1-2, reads GAGVSQSPSNKVTEKGKDVELRCDPISGHTALYWYRQSLGQGLEFLIYFQGNSAPDKSGLPSDRFSAERTGGSVSTLTIQRTQQEDSAVYLCASSLDLPLGHTFGSGTRLTVV.

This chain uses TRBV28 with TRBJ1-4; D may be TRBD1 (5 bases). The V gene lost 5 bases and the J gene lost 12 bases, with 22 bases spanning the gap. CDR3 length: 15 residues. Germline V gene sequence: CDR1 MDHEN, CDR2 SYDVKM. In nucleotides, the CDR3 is TGTGCCAGCAGTACATCCGGGTCCCGCTCAGGGCAACTGTTTTTT. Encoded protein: CASSTSGSRSGQLFF.

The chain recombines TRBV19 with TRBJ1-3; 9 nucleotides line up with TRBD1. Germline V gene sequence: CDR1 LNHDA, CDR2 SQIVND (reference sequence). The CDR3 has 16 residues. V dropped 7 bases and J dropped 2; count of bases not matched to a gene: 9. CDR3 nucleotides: TGTGCCAGTATCCTTGGAGGGACAGGGACTGGAAACACCATATATTTT. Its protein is CASILGGTGTGNTIYF. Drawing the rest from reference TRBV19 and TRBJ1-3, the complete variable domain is DGGITQSPKYLFRKEGQNVTLSCEQNLNHDAMYWYRQDPGQGLRLIYYSQIVNDFQKGDIAEGYSVSREKKESFPLTVTSAQKNPTAFYLCASILGGTGTGNTIYFGEGSWLTVV.

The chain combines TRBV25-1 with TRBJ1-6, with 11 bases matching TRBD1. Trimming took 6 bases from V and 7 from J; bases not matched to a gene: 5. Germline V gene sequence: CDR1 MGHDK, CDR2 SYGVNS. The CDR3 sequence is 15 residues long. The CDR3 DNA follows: TGTGCCAGCAGAGGGGACAGGGGGTTCAATTCACCCCTCCACTTT. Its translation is CASRGDRGFNSPLHF.

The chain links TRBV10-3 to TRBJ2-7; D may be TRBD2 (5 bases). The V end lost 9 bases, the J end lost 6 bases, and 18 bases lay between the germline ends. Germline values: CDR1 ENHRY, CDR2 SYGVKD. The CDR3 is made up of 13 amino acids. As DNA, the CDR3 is TGTGCCATTCACGGGGTAAGGAGTTCCGAGCAGTACTTC. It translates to CAIHGVRSSEQYF.

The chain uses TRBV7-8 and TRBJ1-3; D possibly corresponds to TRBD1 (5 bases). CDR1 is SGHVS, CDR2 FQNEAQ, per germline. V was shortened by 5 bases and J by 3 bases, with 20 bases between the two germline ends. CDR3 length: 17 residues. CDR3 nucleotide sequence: TGTGCCAGCAGCCGAGGTGGAGGGGCTCTAGGTGGAAACACCATATATTTT. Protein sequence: CASSRGGGALGGNTIYF.

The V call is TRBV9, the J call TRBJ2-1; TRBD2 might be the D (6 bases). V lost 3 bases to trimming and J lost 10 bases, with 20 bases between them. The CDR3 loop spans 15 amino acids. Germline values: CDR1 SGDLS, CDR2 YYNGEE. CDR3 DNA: TGTGCCAGCAGCGAGACTAGTAATCCCTCGGGCGAGCAGTTCTTC. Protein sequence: CASSETSNPSGEQFF.

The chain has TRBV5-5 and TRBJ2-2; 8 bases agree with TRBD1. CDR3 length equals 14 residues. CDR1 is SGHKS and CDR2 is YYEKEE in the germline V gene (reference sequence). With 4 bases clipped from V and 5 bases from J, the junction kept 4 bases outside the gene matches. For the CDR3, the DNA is TGTGCCAGCAGCCCCAGACAGGGGACCGGGGAGCTGTTTTTT. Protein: CASSPRQGTGELFF. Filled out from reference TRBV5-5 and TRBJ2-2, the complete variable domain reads DAGVTQSPTHLIKTRGQQVTLRCSPISGHKSVSWYQQVLGQGPQFIFQYYEKEERGRGNFPDRFSARQFPNYSSELNVNALLLGDSALYLCASSPRQGTGELFFGEGSRLTVL.

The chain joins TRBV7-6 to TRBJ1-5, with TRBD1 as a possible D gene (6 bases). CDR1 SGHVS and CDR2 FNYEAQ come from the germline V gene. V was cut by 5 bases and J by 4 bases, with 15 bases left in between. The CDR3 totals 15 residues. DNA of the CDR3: TGTGCCAGCAGCAGAAACCCGGACAGTAATCAGCCCCAGCATTTT. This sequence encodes CASSRNPDSNQPQHF.